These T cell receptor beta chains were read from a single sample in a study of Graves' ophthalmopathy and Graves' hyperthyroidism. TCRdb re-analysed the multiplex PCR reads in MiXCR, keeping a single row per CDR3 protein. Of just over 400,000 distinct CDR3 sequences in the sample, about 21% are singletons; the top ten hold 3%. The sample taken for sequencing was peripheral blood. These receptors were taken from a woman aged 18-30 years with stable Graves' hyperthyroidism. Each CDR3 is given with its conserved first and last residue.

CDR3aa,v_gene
CASNFGLRDRGYGYTF,TRBV11-2
CASRATTEPQETQYF,TRBV28
CSSSGTAPYEQYF,TRBV25-1
CASSSGRANYGYTF,TRBV6-2/TRBV6-3
CSATSQEDIQYF,TRBV20-1
CATSVGSFYGYTF,TRBV24-1
CASSYSGTGQETQYF,TRBV6-5
CASSQGSGNTIYF,TRBV12-3/TRBV12-4
CASSENSGSSNIQYF,TRBV6-4
CASGLGTGTDYGYTF,TRBV12-5
CASSLRTSGGISYEQYF,TRBV12-3/TRBV12-4
CSVSLTGWQETQYF,TRBV29-1
CASSLGIGDYGYTF,TRBV12-3/TRBV12-4
CASTLGGRYYGYTF,TRBV27
CASSPPRGVFYGYTF,TRBV11-2
CASSLVGSPLHF,TRBV11-2
CASSLLPSGRGFTGELFF,TRBV11-2
CASSPTGVGELFF,TRBV6-1
CSALRRSDIQYF,TRBV20-1
CSGSDRGRTGELFF,TRBV29-1
CASSYGHHPYEQYF,TRBV6-5
CASSHSDRGPYEQYF,TRBV3-1
CASSRTDGQETQYF,TRBV4-3
CASSESGPTYEQYF,TRBV7-9
CSASPPDSDDQPQHF,TRBV20-1
CASSATGTGGYEQYF,TRBV10-1
CASSLETAEVTEAFF,TRBV28
CASSATPLGSYGYTF,TRBV2
CASIVGTGGHGYTF,TRBV2
CASKFAIAGAYEQYF,TRBV6-5
CSATSPTKPQETQYF,TRBV20-1
CASSATIGQVPKLLYTF,TRBV6-1
CAWSEGDRGVAFF,TRBV30
CASSKTGAWSPLHF,TRBV27
CAWSVLSSSVGELFF,TRBV30
CASSLRQGANIQYF,TRBV28
CSASHGDQLETQYF,TRBV20-1
CASSLYPLGTASSNQPQHF,TRBV27
CASTPSRLRWQGTQYF,TRBV5-6
CASSVSPSGANVLTF,TRBV6-1
CASAILARTGELFF,TRBV19
CASSSSSGTGFYYEQYF,TRBV27
CASSYIGSANTGELFF,TRBV6-2/TRBV6-3
CASSRQPQETQYF,TRBV2
CASSPGRVRPQHF,TRBV12-3/TRBV12-4
CATGGRGVHSGNTIYF,TRBV10-3
CASRVGQAGNTIYF,TRBV2
CASSGQGPTEAFF,TRBV5-1
CASSSNQGVGDNYGYTF,TRBV27
CASTLTGTRRKETQYF,TRBV19
CASSLLAGSGANVLTF,TRBV28
CASSTEGLTEAFF,TRBV3-1